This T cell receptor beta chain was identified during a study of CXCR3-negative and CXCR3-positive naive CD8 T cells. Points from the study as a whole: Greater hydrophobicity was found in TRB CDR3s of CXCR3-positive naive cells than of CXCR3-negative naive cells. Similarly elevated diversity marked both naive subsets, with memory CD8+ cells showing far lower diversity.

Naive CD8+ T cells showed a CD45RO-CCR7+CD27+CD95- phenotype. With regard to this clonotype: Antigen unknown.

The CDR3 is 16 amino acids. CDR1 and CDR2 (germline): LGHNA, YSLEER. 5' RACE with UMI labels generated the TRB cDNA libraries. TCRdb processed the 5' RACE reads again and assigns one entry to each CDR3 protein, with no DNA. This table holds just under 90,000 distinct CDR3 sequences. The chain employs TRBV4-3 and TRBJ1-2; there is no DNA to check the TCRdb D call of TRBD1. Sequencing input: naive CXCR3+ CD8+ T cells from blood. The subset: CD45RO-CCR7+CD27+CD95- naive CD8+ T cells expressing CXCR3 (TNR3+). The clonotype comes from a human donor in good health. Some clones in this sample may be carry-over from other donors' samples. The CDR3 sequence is CASSQAPQGAPYGYTF.